These T cell receptor beta chains were read from a single sample in a study of OX40 agonist ivuxolimab in advanced cancers. Sequencing was performed with immunoSEQ multiplex PCR; in TCRdb, only in-frame clones are kept and a portion is missing. The table lists tens of thousands of clones, 88% of them singletons. The sample in question was CD4+ or CD8+ T cells sorted from blood, obtained in a trial of the OX40 agonist ivuxolimab. The source of these receptors is an adult with an advanced solid tumor such as melanoma, head and neck, liver or kidney cancer. CDR3s include the opening cysteine and the closing phenylalanine or tryptophan. The D gene is left open where the match is weak. Clone size appears in some rows only: once, few, many, or a class for an expanded clone.

d_call: TRBD1
clone_size: once
j_call: TRBJ1-2
v_call: TRBV28
cdr3_nt: TGTGCCAGCAGGGTTCAGGGGCAGGGGGGAGGCTACACCTTC
cdr3_aa: CASRVQGQGGGYTF

d_call: -
clone_size: -
j_call: TRBJ1-4
v_call: TRBV6-5
cdr3_nt: TGTGCCAGCAGTTCCCCTAGTGGAAGGGAAAAACTGTTTTTT
cdr3_aa: CASSSPSGREKLFF

d_call: TRBD2
clone_size: -
j_call: TRBJ2-1
v_call: TRBV10-3
cdr3_nt: TGTGCCATGGCCCGGCGGGAGGGGCGCGGGAGGAATGAGCAGTTCTTC
cdr3_aa: CAMARREGRGRNEQFF

d_call: -
clone_size: -
j_call: TRBJ1-2
v_call: TRBV5-6
cdr3_nt: TGTGCCAGCGGATCTAGGGGGGGAGCCACCAATAACTATGGCTACACCTTC
cdr3_aa: CASGSRGGATNNYGYTF

d_call: -
clone_size: few
j_call: TRBJ2-5
v_call: TRBV15
cdr3_nt: TGTGCCACCAGCAGAGTAACGGTTGGAACCCAGTACTTC
cdr3_aa: CATSRVTVGTQYF

d_call: -
clone_size: -
j_call: TRBJ2-1
v_call: TRBV4-2
cdr3_nt: TGTGCCAGCAGCCACACGACTGCCCCTAGCTCCTACAATGAGCAGTTCTTC
cdr3_aa: CASSHTTAPSSYNEQFF

d_call: TRBD2
clone_size: -
j_call: TRBJ2-3
v_call: TRBV27
cdr3_nt: TGTGCCAGCCGGGGGAGGGCCGGCACAGATACGCAGTATTTT
cdr3_aa: CASRGRAGTDTQYF

d_call: TRBD1
clone_size: -
j_call: TRBJ2-7
v_call: TRBV6-1
cdr3_nt: TGTGCCAGCAGTGAAAGGGGGCTGGGGGCCGAGCAGTACTTC
cdr3_aa: CASSERGLGAEQYF

d_call: -
clone_size: -
j_call: TRBJ2-5
v_call: TRBV18
cdr3_nt: TGTGCCAGCTCACCAAGGCAGGCGCACCAAGAGACCCAGTACTTC
cdr3_aa: CASSPRQAHQETQYF

d_call: TRBD2
clone_size: -
j_call: TRBJ2-5
v_call: TRBV9
cdr3_nt: TGTGCCAGCAGCGGAACACTAGCGGGAGGCGAGACCCAGTACTTC
cdr3_aa: CASSGTLAGGETQYF

d_call: -
clone_size: -
j_call: TRBJ2-5
v_call: TRBV4-1
cdr3_nt: TGCGCCAGCAGCCAAGTAGGCGTCGGAACCCAAGAGACCCAGTACTTC
cdr3_aa: CASSQVGVGTQETQYF

d_call: TRBD2
clone_size: once
j_call: TRBJ2-1
v_call: TRBV9
cdr3_nt: TGTGCCAGCAGCGCGACTAGCGGGTCCTACAATGAGCAGTTCTTC
cdr3_aa: CASSATSGSYNEQFF

d_call: TRBD1
clone_size: -
j_call: TRBJ1-2
v_call: TRBV5-6
cdr3_nt: TGTGCCAGCAGCTCAGGTCCCGGGACAGGTTCGGATTATGGCTACACCTTC
cdr3_aa: CASSSGPGTGSDYGYTF

d_call: TRBD1
clone_size: -
j_call: TRBJ1-1
v_call: TRBV30
cdr3_nt: TGTGCCTGGACCATCGGGTGGTCCAGGGGGGACACTGAAGCTTTCTTT
cdr3_aa: CAWTIGWSRGDTEAFF

d_call: TRBD2
clone_size: -
j_call: TRBJ2-1
v_call: TRBV7-2
cdr3_nt: TGTGCCAGCAACCTTAGCGGGGGCCCTTTGGGGCAGTTCTTC
cdr3_aa: CASNLSGGPLGQFF

d_call: -
clone_size: -
j_call: TRBJ2-7
v_call: TRBV29-1
cdr3_nt: TGCAGCGTCTTGAGACCAGGCAACGAGCAGTACTTC
cdr3_aa: CSVLRPGNEQYF

d_call: TRBD1
clone_size: -
j_call: TRBJ2-1
v_call: TRBV7-9
cdr3_nt: TGTGCCAACGACAGGGGGCGAGACAATGAGCAGTTCTTC
cdr3_aa: CANDRGRDNEQFF

d_call: TRBD2
clone_size: once
j_call: TRBJ2-4
v_call: TRBV10-3
cdr3_nt: TGTGCCGCAAGCCGGGGGGTGTCAGCCAAAAACATTCAGTACTTC
cdr3_aa: CAASRGVSAKNIQYF

d_call: TRBD2
clone_size: few
j_call: TRBJ2-1
v_call: TRBV4-1
cdr3_nt: TGCGCCAGCAGCCAAGTCTTTAGCGGGAACTCCTACAATGAGCAGTTCTTC
cdr3_aa: CASSQVFSGNSYNEQFF

d_call: TRBD1
clone_size: once
j_call: TRBJ2-6
v_call: TRBV28
cdr3_nt: TGTGCCAGCAGTTTAGAGACAGGGGGAGGTGGGGCCAACGTCCTGACTTTC
cdr3_aa: CASSLETGGGGANVLTF

d_call: -
clone_size: -
j_call: TRBJ1-5
v_call: TRBV6-5
cdr3_nt: TGTGCCAGCAGTTCCCTGGGACAAGAGGATCAGCCCCAGCATTTT
cdr3_aa: CASSSLGQEDQPQHF

d_call: -
clone_size: -
j_call: TRBJ1-1
v_call: TRBV4-1
cdr3_nt: TGCGCCAGCAGCCAAGATATCTGGTCTCGGGGGAACACTGAAGCTTTCTTT
cdr3_aa: CASSQDIWSRGNTEAFF

d_call: -
clone_size: -
j_call: TRBJ1-2
v_call: TRBV7-8
cdr3_nt: TGTGCCAGCAGCTTAGATCTTGGATATGGCTACACCTTC
cdr3_aa: CASSLDLGYGYTF